This TCR beta chain stems from a study of control samples from healthy donors and cancer patients. Method: immunoSEQ multiplex PCR; TCRdb's copy keeps in-frame clones and lacks some. Altogether roughly 88,000 clones are present, 80% to 95% being singletons, with the ten largest covering 8%. The CDR3 covers 16 residues. Germline V gives CDR1 LGHNA, CDR2 YNFKEQ. The V gene lost 3 bases and the J gene lost 6 bases, with 21 bases spanning the gap. Sequenced input: blood. This sequence originates from a man younger than 30 in good health. The rearrangement links TRBV4-2 to TRBJ2-7; the D gene is possibly TRBD1 (6 bases). The CDR3 here is CASSQDSLRSLSEQYF. The CDR3 DNA reads as TGTGCCAGCAGCCAGGACAGCCTACGATCCCTATCCGAGCAGTACTTC.